This TCR beta chain was identified in a study of cytomegalovirus exposure and HLA in healthy donors (dated by TCRdb to the late 2010s). Some background on the complete study: An earlier analysis of several hundred of the donors reported 276 Gb of sequence data and some 110 million unique TCR beta sequences obtained from some 170 million T cells. About 280 gigabases of sequencing data and approximately 80 million unique TCR sequences were included in an early release covering about 620 HLA-typed donors. Of the roughly 400 genotyped donors, approximately 83% fell in the genetic ancestry cluster associated with self-reported Caucasian donors. The study aimed to test whether cataloging public T cell receptors could reveal signatures of past pathogen exposure. The study used immunosequencing to profile the T cell repertoires of several hundred subjects and linked those repertoires to cytomegalovirus serostatus. Along with the approximately 650-subject first cohort, a separate validation cohort of roughly 110 different subjects was used. The study combined high-throughput TCR immunosequencing, statistical association of individual TCRs with disease status, and machine learning to predict cytomegalovirus infection status. In a later analysis, previously published TCR beta repertoires from roughly 710 donors were re-analyzed and high-resolution HLA genotyping was added so that TCR occurrence patterns could be studied. Rather than using new phenotypic data, the later analysis identified candidate immune exposures from TCR beta sequences and from how often those sequences occurred across donors. An earlier analysis of 587 of the donors used high-throughput TCR beta sequencing to judge whether each TCR beta V gene segment behaved as functional or pseudogenic. Donor age, sex, ethnicity and CMV serostatus were compiled alongside the repertoire data. In a later genetic analysis, genome-wide SNP genotypes for about 65% of the roughly 700 donors were used, and that subset was treated as a discovery cohort. All discovery cohort repertoires had been generated on a single sequencing platform. HLA typing covered class I and class II loci at four-digit resolution. The number of donors typed differed by locus, with 629-630 for A, B, C, DRB1 and DQB1, more than 500 for DQA1, nearly 610 for DPA1, and 450 to 480 for DPB1. Roughly five DR-DQ haplotypes were handled as single units for association and clustering because linkage in the cohort was strong. Across some 400 genotyped donors of the cohort, an average of roughly 200,000 unique TCR beta nucleotide sequences per donor were sequenced, and approximately 19% of those sequences were non-productive.

Inclusive of the bounding cysteine and phenylalanine, the CDR3 is 15 residues long. Only the CDR3 part of the read is kept: 45 bases, read in frame from the first base. CDR1 is given as SEHNR and CDR2 as FQNEAQ, both from the germline V gene (reference sequence). V lost 0 bases and J lost 7 bases; the stretch between them is 15 bases long. Of note for this clone: What this receptor recognizes is not known. No much larger clone exists at a distance of one base, and base qualities are not known.

Receptor amplification or capture employed the immunoSEQ multiplex PCR assay. The multiplex PCR relied on a mix of 60 forward primers for TCR Vbeta segments and 13 reverse primers for TCR Jbeta segments. The CDR3 region of rearranged TCR beta genes was amplified from genomic DNA with a multiplex PCR assay. The amplified TCR beta libraries were sequenced on the Illumina HiSeq System as 87-base-pair reads. Per the original workflow: A later analysis tallied some 79 million unique TCR beta chains across the 650 to 750 repertoires, and approximately 11 million of those chains were shared by two or more donors. A nearest-neighbor algorithm error-corrected the raw reads and collapsed the reads into unique sequences, merging closely related sequences to remove PCR and sequencing errors. V, D and J gene segments were assigned by aligning CDR3 sequences to IMGT reference sequences. Each retained sequence needed at least a six-nucleotide match to both a V gene segment and a J gene segment. Rearrangements were classified as productive when the CDR3 lacked stop codons and remained in frame with V and J, and all other rearrangements were classified as non-productive. CDR3 was defined by IMGT convention, running from the second conserved V-encoded cysteine to the conserved J-encoded phenylalanine. In an earlier analysis of 500 to 650 of the donors, sequences lacking an unambiguous match to a single V gene segment were excluded. In an earlier analysis of 500 to 750 of the donors, V segments were called functional above 56.7% productive rearrangements and were called segregating when the between-donor standard deviation exceeded 5%. A statistical classification framework was built for diagnosing cytomegalovirus status from the catalog of TCR beta chain sequences. A later analysis assigned V and J genes by comparing TCR nucleotide sequences with IMGT/GENE-DB human TR gene sequences. The TCRdist pipeline was used in a later analysis to assign CDR3 sequences and most-parsimonious VDJ recombination scenarios. In a later analysis, each TCR beta chain was defined by its CDR3 amino acid sequence together with its V-gene family, and reads lacking a unique V-gene family were excluded. A later analysis removed 450 to 600 highly shared, low-generation-probability nucleotide sequences to deal with suspected cross-contamination and a sequencing artifact. For each public chain, a later analysis derived a clonal expansion index from normalized ranks of inferred template counts within each repertoire. Generation probabilities in a later analysis came from a VDJ recombination model fitted to out-of-frame rearrangements, and those results were checked against IGoR. In a later analysis, TCR-TCR, TCR-HLA and TCR-CMV co-occurrence was scored with hypergeometric tests, and a repertoire-size bias correction was applied to TCR pairs. To estimate false discovery rates, a later analysis permuted the HLA or CMV assignments 20 times. In a later analysis, co-occurring TCRs were grouped using DBSCAN, with TCRdist sequence similarity added in when clustering inside HLA-allele-positive subsets. For co-occurrence clustering, repertoires with fewer than 30,000 or more than 120,000 public chains were excluded, along with five repertoires with anomalous nucleotide sharing. Drawn from immuneACCESS, this table holds only the in-frame rearrangements with V and J called that TCRdb kept. Clones are partly lost; checked studies trace under half to an unresolved V gene and leave the rest unexplained. V and J calls and clone size are as listed in that table; D and trimming were resolved from the DNA. Recorded for this sample are roughly 140,000 clones; roughly three quarters of them occurred a single time. The biggest ten clones account for 6.5% to 8% of the sample.

The paper's findings and limits, for the study overall: Specific HLA alleles were associated with roughly 16,000 TCR beta sequences at a false discovery rate of 0.05 in a later analysis. According to a later analysis, parvovirus B19, influenza, CMV and Epstein-Barr virus appeared linked to several top co-occurrence clusters. Because HLA typing was unavailable for some donors at each locus, only the typed subset was used in association tests. Most CMV-associated TCR beta chains appeared to be HLA-restricted in a later analysis, and the HLA associations seemed to be driven largely by CMV exposure. The authors suggested that the approach could potentially be extended to other disease states and immunological phenotypes. A later genetic analysis associated a missense DCLRE1C variant with V-gene and J-gene trimming of TCR beta chains, and an independent cohort replicated the association. In vitro tests confirmed that a few of the cytomegalovirus-associated TCR beta chains recognize cytomegalovirus antigens. Assigning TCR associations to individual alleles was difficult when HLA alleles, especially DR and DQ, strongly co-occurred. Linkage disequilibrium might explain the correlated functional status among segregating V segments, but an unknown experimental factor could not be excluded. Because counts were too low, about 18 rarely observed V segments, including chromosome 9 orphons, were excluded from the earlier analysis of several hundred of the donors. Broadly in line with IMGT annotations, most TCR beta V segments showed up in productive rearrangements about 87% or about 30% of the time in an earlier analysis of about 500 of the donors. Sequencing depth was assumed to be roughly uniform across donors in the presence/absence analyses, though that assumption may not hold. A group of highly shared sequence variants was considered likely to be a technical artifact of the sequencing pipeline. A further reported finding was that TCR beta sequences accurately predicted the HLA-A and HLA-B alleles for most subjects in the first cohort. In a later analysis, TCR association rates were found to vary across HLA loci, with the most associated TCRs seen for DRB1 alleles and the fewest for HLA-C alleles. In a later genetic analysis, fewer N-insertions in productive TCRs were reported among donors in an Asian-associated ancestry cluster than the approximately 630-donor mean. In this cohort, only TCR beta chains were sequenced, and detectable features were limited by the absence of alpha or paired-chain data. Cytomegalovirus status was reported to be diagnosed by the classifier with high specificity and sensitivity in both the original and validation cohorts. In the study, around 160 TCR beta chains were listed as associated with cytomegalovirus. Immune exposure information for the cohort was limited to CMV serostatus. Compared with equally common non-associated chains, HLA-associated TCR beta chains in a later analysis were more clonally expanded and had lower generation probabilities. Some IMGT-functional V segments, including TRBV6-2 and TRBV6-3, could not be told apart with the 87-base-pair reads, so those segments were excluded. While some public TCRs were present in many individuals, most TCR sequences turned up only very rarely across donors.

The cohort was made up of approximately 700 healthy bone marrow donors. At the time of sampling, every cohort member was nominally healthy, though immune exposures that went unrecorded were likely present. The donor tested CMV seropositive, placing the donor among the roughly 270 seropositive members of the cohort. A peripheral blood sample was provided by each donor, and peripheral blood mononuclear cells were used for TCR beta sequencing. Genomic DNA was extracted from the blood cell samples with the Qiagen DNeasy Blood Extraction Kit. This TCR was sampled from a woman aged 40 to 50 in good health and CMV-seropositive. This receptor chain uses TRBV7-9 and TRBJ2-5; matching of 6 bases hints at TRBD2 as the D gene. Sequencing was performed on PBMCs. The DNA sequence reads TGTGCCAGCAGCTTAGCTGTCCCTCGGGGGAGGACCCAGTACTTC. It translates to CASSLAVPRGRTQYF.